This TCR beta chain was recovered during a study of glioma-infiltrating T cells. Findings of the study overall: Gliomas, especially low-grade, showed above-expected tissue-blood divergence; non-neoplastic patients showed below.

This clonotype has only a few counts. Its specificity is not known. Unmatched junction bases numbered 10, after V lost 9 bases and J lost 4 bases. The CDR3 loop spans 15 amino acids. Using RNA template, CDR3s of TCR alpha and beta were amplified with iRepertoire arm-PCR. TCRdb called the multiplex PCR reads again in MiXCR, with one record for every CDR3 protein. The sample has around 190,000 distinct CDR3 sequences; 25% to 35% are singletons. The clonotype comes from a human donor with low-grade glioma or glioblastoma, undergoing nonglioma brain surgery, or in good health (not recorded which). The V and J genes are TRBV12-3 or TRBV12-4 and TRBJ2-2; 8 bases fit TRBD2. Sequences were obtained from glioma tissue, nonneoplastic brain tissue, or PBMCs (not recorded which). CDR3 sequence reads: CASSGLEVFTGELFF. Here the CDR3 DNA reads TGTGCCAGTTCGGGACTAGAGGTCTTCACCGGGGAGCTGTTTTTT.